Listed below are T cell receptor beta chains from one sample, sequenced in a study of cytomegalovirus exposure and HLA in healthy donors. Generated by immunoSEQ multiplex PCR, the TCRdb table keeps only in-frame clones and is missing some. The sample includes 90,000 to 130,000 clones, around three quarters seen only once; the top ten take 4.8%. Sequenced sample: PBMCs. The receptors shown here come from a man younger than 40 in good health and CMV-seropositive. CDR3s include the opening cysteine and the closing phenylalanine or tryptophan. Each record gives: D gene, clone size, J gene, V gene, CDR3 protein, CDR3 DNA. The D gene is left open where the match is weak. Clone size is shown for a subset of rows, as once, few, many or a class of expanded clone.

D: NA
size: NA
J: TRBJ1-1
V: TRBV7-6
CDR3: CASSFRMGAPPIEAFF
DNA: TGTGCCAGCAGCTTTAGGATGGGGGCGCCCCCAATTGAAGCTTTCTTT

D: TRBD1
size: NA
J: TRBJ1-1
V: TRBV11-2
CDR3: CASSLEFTGGDTEAFF
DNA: TGTGCCAGCAGCTTAGAGTTCACAGGGGGGGACACTGAAGCTTTCTTT

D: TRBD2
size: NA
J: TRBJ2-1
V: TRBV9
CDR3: CASSVVVGAGGGEQFF
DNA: TGTGCCAGCAGCGTAGTGGTAGGCGCCGGCGGGGGTGAGCAGTTCTTC

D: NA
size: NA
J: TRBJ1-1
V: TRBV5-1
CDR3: CASSLAQGGTEAFF
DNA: TGCGCCAGCAGCTTGGCCCAAGGAGGCACTGAAGCTTTCTTT

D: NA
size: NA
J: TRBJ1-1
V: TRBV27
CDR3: CASSLEGGLNPEAFF
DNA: TGTGCCAGCAGTTTAGAAGGCGGATTGAACCCTGAAGCTTTCTTT

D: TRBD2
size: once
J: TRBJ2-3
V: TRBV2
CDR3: CASSRLAGTSTDTQYF
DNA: TGTGCCAGCAGTAGACTAGCGGGGACTAGCACAGATACGCAGTATTTT

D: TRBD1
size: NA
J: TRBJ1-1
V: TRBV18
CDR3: CASSLEGAIGNTEAFF
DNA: TGTGCCAGCTCGCTGGAGGGGGCGATCGGGAACACTGAAGCTTTCTTT

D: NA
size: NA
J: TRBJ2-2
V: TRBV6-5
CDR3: CASTPGVFTGELFF
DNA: TGTGCCAGCACCCCCGGGGTTTTCACCGGGGAGCTGTTTTTT

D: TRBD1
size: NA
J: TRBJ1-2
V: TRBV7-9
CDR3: CSSSFSTSTGLNYGYTF
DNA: TGTTCCAGCAGCTTTTCAACCTCGACAGGGTTGAACTATGGCTACACCTTC

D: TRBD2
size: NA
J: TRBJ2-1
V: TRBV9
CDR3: CASSPFDSGGNEQFF
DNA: TGTGCCAGCAGCCCCTTCGATAGCGGGGGCAATGAGCAGTTCTTC

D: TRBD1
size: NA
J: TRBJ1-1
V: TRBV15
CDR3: CATSFEDRGTEAFF
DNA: TGTGCCACCAGCTTTGAGGACAGGGGCACTGAAGCTTTCTTT

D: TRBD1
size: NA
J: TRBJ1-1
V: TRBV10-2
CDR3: CASSETTGQHMNTEAFF
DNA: TGCGCCAGCAGTGAGACGACAGGGCAACATATGAACACTGAAGCTTTCTTT

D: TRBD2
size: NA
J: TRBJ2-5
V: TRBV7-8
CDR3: CASSLAVDLAGGPETQYF
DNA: TGTGCCAGCAGCTTAGCGGTAGACCTAGCGGGGGGGCCAGAGACCCAGTACTTC

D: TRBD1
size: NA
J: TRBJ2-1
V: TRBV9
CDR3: CASSSRDRDDNEQFF
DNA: TGTGCCAGCAGCTCCCGGGACAGGGACGACAATGAGCAGTTCTTC

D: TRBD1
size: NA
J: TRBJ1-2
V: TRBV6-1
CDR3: CASSESRTGRGYTF
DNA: TGTGCCAGCAGTGAATCCCGGACAGGAAGAGGCTACACCTTC

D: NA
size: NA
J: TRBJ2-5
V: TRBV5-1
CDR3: CASSLDLETQYF
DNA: TGCGCCAGCAGCTTGGATCTGGAGACCCAGTACTTC

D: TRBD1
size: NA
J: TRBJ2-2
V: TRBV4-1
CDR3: CASSQEQGTGELFF
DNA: TGCGCCAGCAGCCAAGAACAGGGGACCGGGGAGCTGTTTTTT

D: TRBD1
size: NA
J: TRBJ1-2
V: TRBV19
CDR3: CASSHGMDRVGGYTF
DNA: TGTGCCAGTAGTCACGGCATGGACAGGGTTGGTGGCTACACCTTC

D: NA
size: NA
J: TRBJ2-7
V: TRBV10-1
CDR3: CASPGLEQYF
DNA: TGCGCCAGCCCGGGACTCGAGCAGTACTTC

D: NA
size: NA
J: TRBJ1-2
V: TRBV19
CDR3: CATRRDYGYTF
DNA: TGTGCCACGAGGAGGGACTATGGCTACACCTTC

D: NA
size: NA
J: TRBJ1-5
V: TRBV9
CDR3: CASSFRGEGQPQHF
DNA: TGTGCCAGCAGCTTCCGGGGGGAAGGACAGCCCCAGCATTTT

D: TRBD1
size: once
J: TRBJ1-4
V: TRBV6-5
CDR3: CASTRTGGFGEKLFF
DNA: TGTGCCAGCACCCGGACAGGGGGGTTTGGTGAAAAACTGTTTTTT

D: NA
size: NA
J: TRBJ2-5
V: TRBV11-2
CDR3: CASSLGQVLTQYF
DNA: TGTGCCAGCAGCTTAGGACAGGTCCTCACCCAGTACTTC

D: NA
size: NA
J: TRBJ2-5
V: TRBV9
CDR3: CASSVSGQETQYF
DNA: TGTGCCAGCAGCGTCTCGGGCCAAGAGACCCAGTACTTC

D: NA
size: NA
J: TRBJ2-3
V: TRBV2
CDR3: CASRSGPDTQYF
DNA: TGTGCCAGCAGGAGTGGTCCAGATACGCAGTATTTT

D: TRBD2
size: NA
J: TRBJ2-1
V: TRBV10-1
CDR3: CASSGGGTYNEQFF
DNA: TGCGCCAGCTCAGGCGGGGGGACCTACAATGAGCAGTTCTTC

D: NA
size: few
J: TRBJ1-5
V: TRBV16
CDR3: CASSPSYSTGNQPQHF
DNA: TGTGCCAGCAGCCCCAGTTACAGTACGGGCAATCAGCCCCAGCATTTT

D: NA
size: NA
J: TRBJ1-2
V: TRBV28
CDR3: CASSPYNYGYTF
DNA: TGTGCCAGCAGTCCGTATAACTATGGCTACACCTTC

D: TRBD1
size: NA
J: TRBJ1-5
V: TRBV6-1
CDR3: CASSATGGQPQHF
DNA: TGTGCCAGCAGTGCCACAGGGGGTCAGCCCCAGCATTTT

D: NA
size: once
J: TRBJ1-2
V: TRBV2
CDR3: CASRRDTYGYTF
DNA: TGTGCCAGCAGACGGGACACCTATGGCTACACCTTC

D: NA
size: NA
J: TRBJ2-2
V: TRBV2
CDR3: CASSPLARTGELFF
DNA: TGTGCCAGCAGTCCCCTAGCGAGGACCGGGGAGCTGTTTTTT

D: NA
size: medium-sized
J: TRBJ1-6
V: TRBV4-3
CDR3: CASSQERESPLHF
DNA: TGCGCCAGCAGCCAAGAGAGGGAATCACCCCTCCACTTT

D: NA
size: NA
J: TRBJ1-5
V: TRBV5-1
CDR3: CASSSQGLDQPQHF
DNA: TGCGCCAGCAGCTCACAGGGTTTGGATCAGCCCCAGCATTTT

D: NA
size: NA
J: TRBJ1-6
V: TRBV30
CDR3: CAWRLPSSYNSPLHF
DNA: TGTGCCTGGAGGTTACCGAGCTCCTATAATTCACCCCTCCACTTT

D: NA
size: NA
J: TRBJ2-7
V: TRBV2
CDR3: CASTRGGKVQYF
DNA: TGTGCCAGCACCAGAGGAGGGAAGGTGCAGTACTTC

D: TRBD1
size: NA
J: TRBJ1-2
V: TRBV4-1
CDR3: CASSPKPGQGNYGYTF
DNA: TGCGCCAGCAGCCCGAAACCGGGACAGGGTAATTATGGCTACACCTTC

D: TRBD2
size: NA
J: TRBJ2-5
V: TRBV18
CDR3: CASSPVVRASGLAGAEQETQYF
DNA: TGTGCCAGCTCACCCGTCGTGAGAGCATCGGGACTAGCGGGGGCCGAGCAAGAGACCCAGTACTTC

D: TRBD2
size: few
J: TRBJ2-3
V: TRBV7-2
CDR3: CASSLLAGGPDTQYF
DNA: TGTGCCAGCAGCTTATTAGCGGGGGGGCCAGATACGCAGTATTTT